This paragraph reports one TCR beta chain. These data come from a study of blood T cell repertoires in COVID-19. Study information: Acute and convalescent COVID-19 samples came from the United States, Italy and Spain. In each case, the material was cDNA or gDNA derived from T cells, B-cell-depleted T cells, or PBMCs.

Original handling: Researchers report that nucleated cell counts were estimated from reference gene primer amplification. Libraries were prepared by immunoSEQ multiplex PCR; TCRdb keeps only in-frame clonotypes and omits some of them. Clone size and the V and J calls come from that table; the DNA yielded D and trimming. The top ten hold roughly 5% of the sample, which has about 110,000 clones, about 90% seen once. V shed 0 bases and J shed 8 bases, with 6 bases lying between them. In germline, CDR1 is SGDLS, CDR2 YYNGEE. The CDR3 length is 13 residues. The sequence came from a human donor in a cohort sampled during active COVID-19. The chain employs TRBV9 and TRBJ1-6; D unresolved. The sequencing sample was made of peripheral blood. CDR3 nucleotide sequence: TGTGCCAGCAGCGTAGATTCGGATTCACCCCTCCACTTT. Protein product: CASSVDSDSPLHF. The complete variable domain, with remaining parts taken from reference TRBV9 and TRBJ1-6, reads DSGVTQTPKHLITATGQRVTLRCSPRSGDLSVYWYQQSLDQGLQFLIQYYNGEERAKGNILERFSAQQFPDLHSELNLSSLELGDSALYFCASSVDSDSPLHFGNGTRLTVT.